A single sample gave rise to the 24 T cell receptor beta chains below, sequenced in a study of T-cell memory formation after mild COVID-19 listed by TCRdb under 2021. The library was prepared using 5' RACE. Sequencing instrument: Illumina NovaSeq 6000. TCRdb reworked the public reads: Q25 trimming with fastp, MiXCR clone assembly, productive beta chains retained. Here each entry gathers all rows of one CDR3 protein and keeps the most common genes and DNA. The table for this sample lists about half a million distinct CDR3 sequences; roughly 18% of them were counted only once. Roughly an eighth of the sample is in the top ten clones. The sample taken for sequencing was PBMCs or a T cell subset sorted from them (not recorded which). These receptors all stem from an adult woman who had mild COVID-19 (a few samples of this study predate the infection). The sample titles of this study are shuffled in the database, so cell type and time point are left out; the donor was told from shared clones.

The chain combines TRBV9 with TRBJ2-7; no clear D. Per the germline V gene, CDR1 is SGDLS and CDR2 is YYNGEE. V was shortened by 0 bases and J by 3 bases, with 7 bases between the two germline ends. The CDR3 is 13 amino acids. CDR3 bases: TGTGCCAGCAGCGTAGAATCCAGCTACGAGCAGTACTTC. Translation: CASSVESSYEQYF.

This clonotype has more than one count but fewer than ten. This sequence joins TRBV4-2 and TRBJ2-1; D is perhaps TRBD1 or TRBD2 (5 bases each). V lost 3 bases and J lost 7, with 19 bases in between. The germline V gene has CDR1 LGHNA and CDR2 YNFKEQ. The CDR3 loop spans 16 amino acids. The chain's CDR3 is CASSHPLGEGRNEQFF. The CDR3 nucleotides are TGTGCCAGCAGCCATCCTCTGGGGGAAGGGCGGAATGAGCAGTTCTTC.

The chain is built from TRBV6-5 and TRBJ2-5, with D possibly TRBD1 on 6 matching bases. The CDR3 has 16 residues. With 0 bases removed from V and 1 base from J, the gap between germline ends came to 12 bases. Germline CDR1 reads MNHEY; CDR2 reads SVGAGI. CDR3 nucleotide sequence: TGTGCCAGCAGTTACTCGAGTTGGACAGTCCAAGAGACCCAGTACTTC. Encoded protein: CASSYSSWTVQETQYF.

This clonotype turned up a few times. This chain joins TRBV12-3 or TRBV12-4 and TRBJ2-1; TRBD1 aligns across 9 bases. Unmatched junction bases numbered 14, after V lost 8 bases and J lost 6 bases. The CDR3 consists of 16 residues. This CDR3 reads CASASPRDREGNEQFF. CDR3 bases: TGTGCCAGCGCCTCACCTCGGGACAGGGAGGGCAATGAGCAGTTCTTC.

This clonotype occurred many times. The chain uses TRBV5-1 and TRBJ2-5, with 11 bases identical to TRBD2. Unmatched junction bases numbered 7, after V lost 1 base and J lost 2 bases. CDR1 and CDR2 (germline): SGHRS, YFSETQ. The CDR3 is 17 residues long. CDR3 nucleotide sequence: TGCGCCAGCAGCTTGTCTCTAGCGGGGGGACCGCAAGAGACCCAGTACTTC. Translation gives CASSLSLAGGPQETQYF.

DNA for the CDR3: TGCAGTCTAGCGGGGGGCTACACCGGGGAGCTGTTTTTT. This translates into CSLAGGYTGELFF. This chain connects TRBV20-1 to TRBJ2-2; 11 bases match TRBD2. Germline V gene lookup returns CDR1 DFQATT and CDR2 SNEGSKA (reference sequence). The CDR3 sequence is 13 residues long. After removal of 8 bases from V and 3 bases from J, the junction contained 2 bases not matched to a gene.

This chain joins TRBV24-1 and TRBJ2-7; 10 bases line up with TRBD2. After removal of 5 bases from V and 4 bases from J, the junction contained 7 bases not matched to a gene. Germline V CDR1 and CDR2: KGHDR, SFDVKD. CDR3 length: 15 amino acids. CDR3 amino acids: CATSVGSGGSYEQYF. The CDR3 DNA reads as TGTGCCACCAGTGTCGGTAGCGGGGGGAGTTACGAGCAGTACTTC.

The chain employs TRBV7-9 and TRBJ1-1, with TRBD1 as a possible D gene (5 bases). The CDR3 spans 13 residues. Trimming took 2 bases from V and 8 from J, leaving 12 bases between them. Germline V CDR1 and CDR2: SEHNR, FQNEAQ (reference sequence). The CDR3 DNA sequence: TGTGCCAGCAGCTTAAACCCGGGGGAGGAAGCTTTCTTT. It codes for CASSLNPGEEAFF.

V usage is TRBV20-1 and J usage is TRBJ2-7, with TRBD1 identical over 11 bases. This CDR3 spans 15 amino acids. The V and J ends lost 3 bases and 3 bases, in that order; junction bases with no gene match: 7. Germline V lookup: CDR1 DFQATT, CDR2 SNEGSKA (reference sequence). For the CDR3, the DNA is TGCAGTGCTAGGGGACAGGGGGAAGCGGGCTACGAGCAGTACTTC. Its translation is CSARGQGEAGYEQYF.

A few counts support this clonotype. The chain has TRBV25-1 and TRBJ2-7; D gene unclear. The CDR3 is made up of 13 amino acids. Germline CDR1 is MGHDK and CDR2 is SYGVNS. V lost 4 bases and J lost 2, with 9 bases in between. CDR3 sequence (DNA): TGTGCCAGCAGTGGTAATCCTCCCTACGAGCAGTACTTC. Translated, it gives CASSGNPPYEQYF.

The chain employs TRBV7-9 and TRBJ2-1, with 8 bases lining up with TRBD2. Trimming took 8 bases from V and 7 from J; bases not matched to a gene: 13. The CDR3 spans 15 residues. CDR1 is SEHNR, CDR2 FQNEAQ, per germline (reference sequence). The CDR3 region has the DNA TGTGCCAGCGAACGCGGGGGGACCGGGGGGAATGAGCAGTTCTTC. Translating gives CASERGGTGGNEQFF.

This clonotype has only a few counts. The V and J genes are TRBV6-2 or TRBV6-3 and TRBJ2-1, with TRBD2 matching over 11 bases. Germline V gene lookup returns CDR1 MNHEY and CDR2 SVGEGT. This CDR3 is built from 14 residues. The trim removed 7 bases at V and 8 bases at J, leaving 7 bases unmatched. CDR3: CASKWTSGLYEQFF. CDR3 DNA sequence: TGTGCCAGCAAATGGACTAGCGGGCTATATGAGCAGTTCTTC.

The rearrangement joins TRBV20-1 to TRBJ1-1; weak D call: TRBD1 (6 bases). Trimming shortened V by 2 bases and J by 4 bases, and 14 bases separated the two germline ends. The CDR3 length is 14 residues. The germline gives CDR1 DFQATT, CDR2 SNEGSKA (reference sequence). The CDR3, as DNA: TGCAGTGCTAGAAGGACAGTAAGGGCCACTGAAGCTTTCTTT. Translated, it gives CSARRTVRATEAFF.

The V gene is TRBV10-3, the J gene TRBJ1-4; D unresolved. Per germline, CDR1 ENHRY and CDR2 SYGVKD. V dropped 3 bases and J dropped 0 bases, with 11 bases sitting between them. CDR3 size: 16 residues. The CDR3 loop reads CAISDGLVSTNEKLFF. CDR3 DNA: TGTGCCATCAGTGACGGTTTGGTCTCAACTAATGAAAAACTGTTTTTT.

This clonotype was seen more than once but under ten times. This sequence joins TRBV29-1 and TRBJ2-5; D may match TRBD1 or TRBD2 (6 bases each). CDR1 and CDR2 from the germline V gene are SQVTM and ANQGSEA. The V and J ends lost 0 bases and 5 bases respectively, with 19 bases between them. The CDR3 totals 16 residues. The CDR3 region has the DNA TGCAGCGTTGAAGATTTCAAAGGGGGGTCATGGGAGACCCAGTACTTC. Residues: CSVEDFKGGSWETQYF.

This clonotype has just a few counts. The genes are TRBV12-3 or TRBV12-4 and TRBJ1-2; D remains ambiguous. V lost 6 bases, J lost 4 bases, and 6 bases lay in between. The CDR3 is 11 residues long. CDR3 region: CASSFAYGYTF. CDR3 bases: TGTGCCAGCAGCTTTGCCTATGGCTACACCTTC.

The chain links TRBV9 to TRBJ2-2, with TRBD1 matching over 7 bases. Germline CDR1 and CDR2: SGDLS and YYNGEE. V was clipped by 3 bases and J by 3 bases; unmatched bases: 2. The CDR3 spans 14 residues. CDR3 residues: CASSGDRYTGELFF. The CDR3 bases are TGTGCCAGCAGCGGGGACAGATACACCGGGGAGCTGTTTTTT.

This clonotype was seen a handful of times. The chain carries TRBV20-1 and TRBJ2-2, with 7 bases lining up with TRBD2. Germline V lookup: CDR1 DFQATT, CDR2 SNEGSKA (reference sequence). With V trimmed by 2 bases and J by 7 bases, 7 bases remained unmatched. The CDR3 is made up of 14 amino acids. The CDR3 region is CSARLGGGGGELFF. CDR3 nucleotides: TGCAGTGCTAGACTCGGCGGGGGAGGCGGGGAGCTGTTTTTT.

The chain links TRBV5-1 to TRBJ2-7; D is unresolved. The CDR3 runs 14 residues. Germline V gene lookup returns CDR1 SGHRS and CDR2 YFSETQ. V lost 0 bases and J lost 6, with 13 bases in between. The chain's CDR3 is CASSLEAWPLEQYF. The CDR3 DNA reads TGCGCCAGCAGCTTGGAGGCCTGGCCTCTCGAGCAGTACTTC.

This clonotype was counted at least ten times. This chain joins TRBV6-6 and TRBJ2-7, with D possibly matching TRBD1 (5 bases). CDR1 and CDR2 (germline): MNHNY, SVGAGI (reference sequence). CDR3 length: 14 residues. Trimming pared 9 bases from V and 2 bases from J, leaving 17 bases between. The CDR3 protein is CASSDSQAAYEQYF. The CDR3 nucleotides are TGTGCCAGTTCCGACAGCCAGGCAGCCTACGAGCAGTACTTC.

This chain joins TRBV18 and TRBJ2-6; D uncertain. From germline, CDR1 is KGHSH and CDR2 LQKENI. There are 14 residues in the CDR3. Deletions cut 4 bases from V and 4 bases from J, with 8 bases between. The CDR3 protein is CASSLTDGANVLTF. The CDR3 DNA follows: TGTGCCAGCTCACTCACGGACGGGGCCAACGTCCTGACTTTC.

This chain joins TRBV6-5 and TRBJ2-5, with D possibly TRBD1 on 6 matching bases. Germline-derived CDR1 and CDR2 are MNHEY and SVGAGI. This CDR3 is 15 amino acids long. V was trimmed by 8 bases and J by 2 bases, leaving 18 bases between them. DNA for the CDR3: TGTGCCAGCTTGCGTGGACCCGGACAGCAAGAGACCCAGTACTTC. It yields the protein CASLRGPGQQETQYF.

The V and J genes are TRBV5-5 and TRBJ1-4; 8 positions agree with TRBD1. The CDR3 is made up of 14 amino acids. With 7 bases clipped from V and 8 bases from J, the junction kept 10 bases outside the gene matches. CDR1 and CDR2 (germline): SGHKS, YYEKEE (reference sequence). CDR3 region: CASGAGGGYEKLFF. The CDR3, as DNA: TGTGCCAGCGGTGCAGGGGGCGGCTACGAAAAACTGTTTTTT. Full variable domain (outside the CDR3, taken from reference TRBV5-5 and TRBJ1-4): DAGVTQSPTHLIKTRGQQVTLRCSPISGHKSVSWYQQVLGQGPQFIFQYYEKEERGRGNFPDRFSARQFPNYSSELNVNALLLGDSALYLCASGAGGGYEKLFFGSGTQLSVL.

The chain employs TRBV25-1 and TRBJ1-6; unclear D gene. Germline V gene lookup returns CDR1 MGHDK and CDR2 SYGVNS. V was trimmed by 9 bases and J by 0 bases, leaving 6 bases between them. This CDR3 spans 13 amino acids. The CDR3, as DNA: TGTGCCAGTGAAAGCTCCTATAATTCACCCCTCCACTTT. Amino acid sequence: CASESSYNSPLHF.